This TCR beta chain was recovered during a study of cytomegalovirus exposure and HLA in healthy donors. Broader study findings: The availability of immune exposure information extended only to CMV serostatus. A few V segments could not be told apart, such as TRBV6-2 and TRBV6-3, and were left out.

Germline assignment: CDR1 MNHNS and CDR2 SASEGT. V gave up 11 bases and J gave up 3 bases; unmatched junction bases: 4. The CDR3 loop spans 13 amino acids. Details on this clone: What it binds is not known.

It was with 60 Vbeta and 13 Jbeta primers that the PCR ran. The method was immunoSEQ multiplex PCR; TCRdb's version includes in-frame clones alone and lacks a portion of them. The sample carries 220,000 or so clones, under 80% recorded once. The TCR sequence derives from a woman aged 25 to 39 in good health and CMV-seronegative. Sequencing was carried out using PBMCs. J is TRBJ2-2 and V is TRBV6-1; 9 nucleotides line up with TRBD2. The CDR3 sequence is CAGSGSHTGELFF. DNA for the CDR3: TGTGCCGGTAGCGGGAGTCACACCGGGGAGCTGTTTTTT.